The present T cell receptor beta chain was sequenced within a study of shared clonotypes between healthy human individuals. Cells designated naive CD8 were CD45RO-negative and were positively selected for CCR7, with terminally differentiated effector memory CD45RA+ cells excluded. Original processing notes: Filtering differed because ImmunoSEQ produced junction-only sequences that carried no quality scores. Measured with immunoSEQ multiplex PCR; TCRdb has only the in-frame clones, and not every one. That table supplies the V and J calls and clone size; D and trimming were determined from the DNA. The sample shows some 2.1 million clones, about 94% of them seen only once. The CDR3 contains 17 residues. V lost 0 bases and J lost 7; bases outside the gene matches: 7. CDR1 and CDR2 from the germline V gene are LGHNA and YSLEER.

This chain connects TRBV4-3 to TRBJ1-6; the match to TRBD1 covers 9 bases. The TCR comes from a man aged 18 to 30 in good health. Sequencing used naive CD8+ T cells sorted from blood. In nucleotides, the CDR3 is TGCGCCAGCAGCCAAGAAGTAAGGGGACAGGGAAATTCACCCCTCCACTTT. Protein product: CASSQEVRGQGNSPLHF.